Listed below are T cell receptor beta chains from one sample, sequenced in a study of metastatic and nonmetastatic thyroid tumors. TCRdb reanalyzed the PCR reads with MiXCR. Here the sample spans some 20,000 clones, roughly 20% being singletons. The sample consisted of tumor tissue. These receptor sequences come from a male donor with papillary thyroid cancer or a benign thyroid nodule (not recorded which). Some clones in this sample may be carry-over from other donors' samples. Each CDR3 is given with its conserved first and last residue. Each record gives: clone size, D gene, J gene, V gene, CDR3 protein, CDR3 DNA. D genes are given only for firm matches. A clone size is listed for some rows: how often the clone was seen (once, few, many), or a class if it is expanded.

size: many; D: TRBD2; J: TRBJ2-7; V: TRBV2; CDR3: CASSRTSGHFGEQYF; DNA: TGTGCCAGCAGTAGAACTAGCGGGCACTTTGGAGAGCAGTACTTC
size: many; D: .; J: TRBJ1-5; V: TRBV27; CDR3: CASSLFAGKGQPQHF; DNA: TGTGCCAGCAGTTTATTTGCAGGGAAGGGACAGCCCCAGCATTTT
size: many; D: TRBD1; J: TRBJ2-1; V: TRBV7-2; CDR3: CASSLLQGNEQFF; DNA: TGTGCCAGCAGCTTATTACAGGGGAATGAGCAGTTCTTC
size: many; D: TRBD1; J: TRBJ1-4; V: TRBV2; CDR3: CASEPYRGEKLFF; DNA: TGTGCCAGCGAACCCTACAGGGGCGAAAAACTGTTTTTT
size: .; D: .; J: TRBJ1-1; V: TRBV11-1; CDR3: CASGPLNAVNTEAFF; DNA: TGTGCCAGCGGCCCCCTTAACGCGGTGAACACTGAAGCTTTCTTT
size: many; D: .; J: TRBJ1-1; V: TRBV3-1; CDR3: CASSQAQGGTEAFF; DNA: TGTGCCAGCAGCCAAGCACAGGGAGGTACTGAAGCTTTCTTT
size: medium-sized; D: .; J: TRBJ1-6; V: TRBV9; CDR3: CASSDRDKDSPLHF; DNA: TGTGCCAGCAGCGACCGGGACAAGGATTCACCCCTCCACTTT
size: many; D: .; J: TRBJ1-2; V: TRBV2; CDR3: CASSIQGQGGYGYTF; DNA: TGTGCCAGCAGTATCCAGGGGCAGGGAGGCTACGGCTACACCTTC
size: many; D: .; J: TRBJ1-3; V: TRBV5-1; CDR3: CASSLDRVSGNTIYF; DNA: TGCGCCAGCAGCTTGGACAGGGTATCCGGAAACACCATATATTTT
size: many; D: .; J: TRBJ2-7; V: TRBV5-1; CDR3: CASSRDEYEQYF; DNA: TGCGCCAGCAGCCGAGACGAATACGAGCAGTACTTC
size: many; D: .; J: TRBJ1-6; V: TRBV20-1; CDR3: CSAPRPGGPRHLLNSPLHF; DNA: TGCAGTGCTCCCCGACCCGGGGGGCCGAGGCATCTCCTAAATTCACCCCTCCACTTT
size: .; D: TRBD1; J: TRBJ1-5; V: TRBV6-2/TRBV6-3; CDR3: CASSYFGQVNRPQHF; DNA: TGTGCCAGCAGTTACTTCGGACAGGTAAATCGGCCCCAGCATTTT
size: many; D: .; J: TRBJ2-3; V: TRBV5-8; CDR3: CASSFKDSTDTQYF; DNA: TGTGCCAGCAGCTTCAAAGACAGCACAGATACGCAGTATTTT
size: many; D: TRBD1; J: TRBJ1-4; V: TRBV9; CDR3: CASSVGSGAGGTNEKLFF; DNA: TGTGCCAGCAGCGTAGGTTCCGGGGCAGGGGGAACTAATGAAAAACTGTTTTTT
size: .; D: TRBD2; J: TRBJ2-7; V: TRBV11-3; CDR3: CASSSLGGGSGGAAGEQYF; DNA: TGTGCCAGCAGCTCACTCGGAGGGGGTAGCGGGGGGGCAGCCGGAGAGCAGTACTTC
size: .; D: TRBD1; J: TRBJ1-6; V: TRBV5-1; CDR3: CASSPGQGVSPLHF; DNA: TGCGCCAGCAGCCCGGGACAGGGAGTTTCACCCCTCCACTTT
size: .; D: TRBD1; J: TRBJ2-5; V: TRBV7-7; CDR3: CASSLTGGKETQYF; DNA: TGTGCTAGCAGCTTGACAGGGGGCAAAGAGACCCAGTACTTC
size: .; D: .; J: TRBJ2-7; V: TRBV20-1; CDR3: CSARKGLSYEQYF; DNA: TGCAGTGCTAGGAAAGGGTTGTCCTACGAGCAGTACTTC
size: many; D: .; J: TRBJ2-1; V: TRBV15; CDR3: CATSREGLAPYNEQFF; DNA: TGTGCCACCAGCAGAGAGGGACTCGCACCCTACAATGAGCAGTTCTTC
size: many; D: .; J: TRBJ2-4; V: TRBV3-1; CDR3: CASSQAVKNIQYF; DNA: TGTGCCAGCAGCCAAGCTGTAAAAAACATTCAGTACTTC
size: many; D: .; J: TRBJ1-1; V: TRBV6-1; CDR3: CASTRQGRASSPTEAFF; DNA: TGTGCCAGCACGCGTCAGGGGCGAGCCTCTTCCCCCACTGAAGCTTTCTTT
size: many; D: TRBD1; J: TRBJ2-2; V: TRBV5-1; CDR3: CASSLGDRTTGELFF; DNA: TGCGCCAGCAGCTTGGGGGACAGGACCACCGGGGAGCTGTTTTTT
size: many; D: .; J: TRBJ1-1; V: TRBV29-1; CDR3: CSVVKVTEAFF; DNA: TGCAGCGTTGTAAAAGTGACTGAAGCTTTCTTT
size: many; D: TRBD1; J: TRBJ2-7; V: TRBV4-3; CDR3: CASSHNAPGQGIHEQYF; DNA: TGCGCCAGCAGCCACAACGCTCCGGGACAGGGGATCCACGAGCAGTACTTC
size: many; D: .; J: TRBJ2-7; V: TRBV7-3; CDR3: CASSLFRGHEQYF; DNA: TGTGCCAGCAGCTTATTCAGGGGCCACGAGCAGTACTTC
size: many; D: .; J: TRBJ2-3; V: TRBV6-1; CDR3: CASSPNRGTDTQYF; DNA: TGTGCCAGCAGTCCGAATAGGGGCACAGATACGCAGTATTTT
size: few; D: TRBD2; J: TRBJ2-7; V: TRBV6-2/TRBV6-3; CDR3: CASSWTSSGRIYEQYF; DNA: TGTGCCAGCAGTTGGACCTCTAGCGGGAGGATCTACGAGCAGTACTTC
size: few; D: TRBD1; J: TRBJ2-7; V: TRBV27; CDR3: CASTKKGGTGGYEQYF; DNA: TGTGCCAGCACCAAAAAAGGTGGGACAGGGGGCTACGAGCAGTACTTC
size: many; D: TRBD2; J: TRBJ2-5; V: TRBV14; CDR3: CASSRRGSAYQETQYF; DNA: TGTGCCAGCAGCCGTCGCGGGAGCGCATACCAAGAGACCCAGTACTTC
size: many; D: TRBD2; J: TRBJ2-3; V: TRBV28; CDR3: CASSFPWGGSKDTQYF; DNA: TGTGCCAGCAGTTTCCCATGGGGGGGGAGTAAAGATACGCAGTATTTT
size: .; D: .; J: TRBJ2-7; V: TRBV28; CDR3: CASSFSRDPFDQYF; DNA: TGTGCCAGCAGTTTCTCTAGGGATCCTTTCGATCAGTACTTC
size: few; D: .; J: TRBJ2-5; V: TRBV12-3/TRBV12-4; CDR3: CASSPLIQETQYF; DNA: TGTGCCAGCAGCCCTCTAATACAAGAGACCCAGTACTTC
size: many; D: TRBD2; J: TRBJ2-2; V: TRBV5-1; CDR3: CASSSQRGANTGELFF; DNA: TGCGCCAGCAGCTCCCAGCGGGGAGCGAACACCGGGGAGCTGTTTTTT
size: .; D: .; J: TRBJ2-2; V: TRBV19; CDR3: CASSIDRVGELFF; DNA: TGTGCCAGTAGTATAGATCGGGTGGGGGAGCTGTTTTTT
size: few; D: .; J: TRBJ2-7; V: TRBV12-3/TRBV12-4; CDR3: CASIFCLFAYEQYF; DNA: TGTGCCAGCATTTTCTGTCTTTTTGCCTACGAGCAGTACTTC
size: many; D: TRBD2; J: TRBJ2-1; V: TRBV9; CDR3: CASSVSGRANEQFF; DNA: TGTGCCAGCAGCGTTAGCGGGAGGGCCAATGAGCAGTTCTTC
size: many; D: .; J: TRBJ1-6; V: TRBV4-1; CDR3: CASSQGNSPLHF; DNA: TGCGCCAGCAGCCAGGGTAATTCACCCCTCCACTTT
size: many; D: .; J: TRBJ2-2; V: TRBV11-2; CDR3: CASSFLQGPGELFF; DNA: TGTGCCAGCAGCTTTCTGCAGGGCCCCGGGGAGCTGTTTTTT
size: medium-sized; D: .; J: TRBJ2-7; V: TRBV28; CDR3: CASTLPSSYEQYF; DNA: TGTGCCAGCACCTTGCCCAGTAGTTACGAGCAGTACTTC
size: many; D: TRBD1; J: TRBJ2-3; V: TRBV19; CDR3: CASSTGIDTQYF; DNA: TGTGCCAGTTCGACAGGGATAGATACGCAGTATTTT
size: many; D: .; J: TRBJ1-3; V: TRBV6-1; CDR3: CASSAKDSGSGGNTIYF; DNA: TGTGCCAGCAGTGCTAAAGACTCGGGCTCAGGTGGAAACACCATATATTTT
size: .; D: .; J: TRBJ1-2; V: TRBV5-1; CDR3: CASSLAQEYGYTF; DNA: TGCGCCAGCAGCTTGGCACAGGAGTATGGCTACACCTTC
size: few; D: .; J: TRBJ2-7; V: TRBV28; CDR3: CASSPRAEQYF; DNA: TGTGCCAGCAGTCCCAGGGCCGAGCAGTACTTC
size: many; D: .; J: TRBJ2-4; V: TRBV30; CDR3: CAWSWASSGSGIQYF; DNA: TGTGCCTGGAGTTGGGCGTCCTCGGGGTCTGGCATTCAGTACTTC
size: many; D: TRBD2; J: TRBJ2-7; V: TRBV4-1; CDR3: CASSPRIAGAYEQYF; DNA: TGCGCCAGCAGCCCCCGGATAGCGGGTGCCTACGAGCAGTACTTC
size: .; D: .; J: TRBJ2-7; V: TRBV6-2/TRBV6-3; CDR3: CASSYSTTYEQYF; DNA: TGTGCCAGCAGTTACTCAACAACCTACGAGCAGTACTTC
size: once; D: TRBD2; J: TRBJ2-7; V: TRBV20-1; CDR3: CSARVRETYYEQYF; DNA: TGTAGTGCTAGGGTGCGGGAGACCTACTACGAGCAGTACTTC
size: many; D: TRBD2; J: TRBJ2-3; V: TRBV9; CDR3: CASSVEGAGGTQYF; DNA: TGTGCCAGCAGCGTAGAGGGTGCGGGAGGTACGCAGTATTTT
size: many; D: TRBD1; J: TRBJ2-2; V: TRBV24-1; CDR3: CATGTANTGELFF; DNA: TGTGCCACCGGGACAGCGAACACCGGGGAGCTGTTTTTT
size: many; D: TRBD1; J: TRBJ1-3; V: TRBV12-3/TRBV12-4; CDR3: CASSSTGGSGNTIYF; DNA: TGTGCCAGCAGTTCCACAGGGGGCTCTGGAAACACCATATATTTT